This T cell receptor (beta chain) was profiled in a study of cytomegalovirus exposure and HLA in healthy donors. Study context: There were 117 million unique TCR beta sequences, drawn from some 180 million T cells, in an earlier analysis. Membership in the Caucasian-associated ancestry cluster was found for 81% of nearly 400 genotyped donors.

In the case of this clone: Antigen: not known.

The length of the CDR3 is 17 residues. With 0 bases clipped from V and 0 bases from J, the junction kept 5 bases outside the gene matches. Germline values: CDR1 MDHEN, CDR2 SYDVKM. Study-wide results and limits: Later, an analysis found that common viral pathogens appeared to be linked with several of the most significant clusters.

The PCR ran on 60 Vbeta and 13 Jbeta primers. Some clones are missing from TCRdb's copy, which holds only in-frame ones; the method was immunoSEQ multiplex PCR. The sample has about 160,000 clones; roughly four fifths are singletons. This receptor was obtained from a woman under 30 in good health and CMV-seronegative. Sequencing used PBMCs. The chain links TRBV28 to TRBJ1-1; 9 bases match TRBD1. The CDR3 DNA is TGTGCCAGCAGTTTATGGACAGGGGGTTCAATGAACACTGAAGCTTTCTTT. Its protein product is CASSLWTGGSMNTEAFF.